Ten or more counts support the clone carrying this T cell receptor beta chain. CDR3 size: 16 residues. Trimming took 5 bases from V and 0 from J; bases not matched to a gene: 9. Per the germline V gene, CDR1 is SGHVS and CDR2 is FNYEAQ. TCRdb reanalysed the RT-PCR reads using MiXCR and keeps one entry per CDR3 protein. This sample has hundreds of thousands of distinct CDR3 sequences, with 12% to 15% found just once. J is TRBJ1-1 and V is TRBV7-6; 7 positions match TRBD1. The clonotype was recovered from a female donor in good health, serving as a healthy control. The sample was memory CD4+ T cells from blood. The CDR3 is CASSPRAGGLNTEAFF. The CDR3 coding sequence is TGTGCCAGCAGCCCCCGGGCAGGGGGGTTGAACACTGAAGCTTTCTTT.